Following are 10 T cell receptor beta chains from one sample sequenced in a study of blood T cell repertoires in COVID-19. The repertoire was sequenced with immunoSEQ multiplex PCR; TCRdb's copy has only in-frame clones and lacks some. The sample lists just under 30,000 clones, around 87% occurring once. Sequencing input: peripheral blood. The source of these receptors is a man of 80 years or more with acute or convalescent COVID-19.

The chain carries TRBV5-1 and TRBJ1-1; 7 positions match TRBD1. V gave up 0 bases and J gave up 8 bases; unmatched junction bases: 10. The germline gives CDR1 SGHRS, CDR2 YFSETQ. This CDR3 comprises 15 residues. CDR3 sequence (DNA): TGCGCCAGCAGCTTGGCGTGGGACAGAGCGCCCGAAGCTTTCTTT. Its protein is CASSLAWDRAPEAFF.

This sequence joins TRBV18 and TRBJ2-3; D is unresolved. V lost 3 bases and J lost 0, with 10 bases in between. Germline CDR1 is KGHSH and CDR2 is LQKENI. CDR3 length: 15 amino acids. CDR3 region: CASSPSQISTDTQYF. CDR3 nucleotide sequence: TGTGCCAGCTCACCGTCACAGATAAGCACAGATACGCAGTATTTT.

The V gene is TRBV28, the J gene TRBJ2-3; perhaps TRBD1 as D (8 bases). Per germline, CDR1 MDHEN and CDR2 SYDVKM. CDR3 length: 19 amino acids. V lost 3 bases, J lost 0 bases, and 22 bases lay in between. The CDR3 region has the DNA TGTGCCAGCAGTTTCACCTTCGGACAGGGAGGGGTCAGCACAGATACGCAGTATTTT. Protein: CASSFTFGQGGVSTDTQYF.

CDR3 sequence reads: CASSPGGGIGLPQHF. Here the CDR3 DNA reads TGTGCCAGCAGCCCGGGGGGGGGCATCGGCCTGCCCCAGCATTTT. The V call is TRBV5-8, the J call TRBJ1-5, with TRBD1 as a possible D gene (6 bases). This CDR3 spans 15 amino acids. Trimming left V 4 bases short and J 9 bases short, with 20 bases between. The germline gives CDR1 SGHTS, CDR2 YDEGEE.

This clone has a handful of counts. The chain is built from TRBV3-1 (or the pseudogene TRBV3-2) and TRBJ2-2; unclear D gene. Trimming removed 0 bases at V and 2 bases at J, with 4 bases between. The germline CDR1 and CDR2 sequences are LGHDT and YNNKEL (reference sequence). This CDR3 region has 14 residues. The CDR3 DNA reads as TGTGCCAGCAGCCAAGAGCTAAACACCGGGGAGCTGTTTTTT. It encodes CASSQELNTGELFF.

V usage is TRBV6-5 and J usage is TRBJ1-3; D ambiguous. From germline, CDR1 is MNHEY and CDR2 SVGAGI. The CDR3 runs to 14 residues. Trimming shortened V by 7 bases and J by 5 bases, and 15 bases separated the two germline ends. CDR3 in DNA: TGTGCCAGCACCAAAGGAGGCAGCCGAAACACCATATATTTT. Translating gives CASTKGGSRNTIYF.

The gene calls are TRBV9 and TRBJ2-6, with D unclear. V was shortened by 4 bases and J by 1 base, with 12 bases between the two germline ends. The CDR3 contains 16 residues. Germline V lookup: CDR1 SGDLS, CDR2 YYNGEE. The chain's CDR3 is CASSSTQASGANVLTF. The CDR3 DNA sequence: TGTGCCAGCAGCTCAACGCAGGCGTCTGGGGCCAACGTCCTGACTTTC.

The V and J genes are TRBV30 and TRBJ2-1, with D perhaps TRBD2 (6 bases). This CDR3 is 14 amino acids long. V was trimmed by 8 bases and J by 0 bases, leaving 14 bases between them. Germline CDR1 reads GTSNPN; CDR2 reads SVGIG (reference sequence). CDR3 in amino acids: CAALKGGSYNEQFF. Written as DNA, the CDR3 is TGTGCCGCCCTCAAGGGAGGCTCCTACAATGAGCAGTTCTTC.

V usage is TRBV18 and J usage is TRBJ2-1, with TRBD2 identical over 12 bases. This CDR3 has 18 residues. After removal of 3 bases from V and 5 bases from J, the junction contained 11 bases not matched to a gene. CDR1 is KGHSH and CDR2 is LQKENI in the germline V gene. CDR3 in amino acids: CASSPRGLAGGLNNEQFF. In nucleotides, the CDR3 is TGTGCCAGCTCACCCCGAGGGCTAGCGGGGGGGCTAAACAATGAGCAGTTCTTC.

The rearrangement links TRBV5-1 to TRBJ1-3, with 8 bases that match TRBD1. J lost 4 bases, V lost 3 bases, and 6 bases had no gene match. The V gene's germline CDR1 is SGHRS and CDR2 YFSETQ. The CDR3 consists of 15 residues. The DNA of the CDR3 is TGCGCCAGCAGCTCCCAGGGGGCGGGAGGAAACACCATATATTTT. It yields the protein CASSSQGAGGNTIYF. The whole variable domain, remainder taken from reference TRBV5-1 and TRBJ1-3, is KAGVTQTPRYLIKTRGQQVTLSCSPISGHRSVSWYQQTPGQGLQFLFEYFSETQRNKGNFPGRFSGRQFSNSRSEMNVSTLELGDSALYLCASSSQGAGGNTIYFGEGSWLTVV.